This T cell receptor (beta chain) was obtained from a study of T-cell reconstitution after alpha-beta-depleted transplantation in children. Study results and limitations: Hyperexpanded clones declined; after one year, newly produced T cells mostly supplied diversity. TCRbeta diversity was high at day 60 in some patients (a result of surviving recipient T cells and thymic progenitors). After transplant, at about two months, alpha-beta T cells were reportedly derived from several hundred expanded graft clones.

V shed 5 bases and J 7 bases; nucleotides not matched to a gene: 11. The CDR3 extends over 14 amino acids. Germline values: CDR1 SGHRS, CDR2 YFSETQ. To note about this clonotype: The antigen remains unidentified.

The library targeted TCRbeta and was prepared with unique molecular identifiers. TCRdb reprocessed the PCR reads with MiXCR, giving one entry per CDR3 protein. The data show about a million distinct CDR3 sequences, around 30% seen once. Sequencing used PBMCs, mostly from graft donor cells, obtained 360 days after TCRalphabeta/CD19-depleted stem cell transplant. This TCR derives from a boy under three years old who had a stem cell transplant for SCID, so the T cells may come from the graft donor. The V gene is TRBV5-1, the J gene TRBJ1-1; the match to TRBD1 covers 7 bases. The CDR3 nucleotides are TGCGCCAGCAGATACGCCGGGACAGATGGTGAAGCTTTCTTT. This encodes CASRYAGTDGEAFF.